This T cell receptor (beta chain) originates from a study of blood T cell repertoires in COVID-19. CDR1 LGHDT and CDR2 YNNKEL come from the germline V gene (reference sequence). This CDR3 is 13 amino acids long. Trimming shortened V by 8 bases and J by 4 bases, and 14 bases separated the two germline ends. Sequencing used immunoSEQ multiplex PCR; TCRdb keeps in-frame clones, though not all of them. There are approximately 320,000 clones in the sample; 80% to 90% occur only once, and around 9.3% lies in the top ten. Enrolled through a virtual design, the participants were between roughly 18 and 90 years of age and came from around 25 US areas.

The rearrangement joins TRBV3-1 (or the pseudogene TRBV3-2) to TRBJ1-1; a weak D match, TRBD1 (5 bases). Sequencing was carried out using PBMCs or T cells enriched from blood (not recorded which). This clonotype was sampled from a woman aged 18-29 years who had recovered from COVID-19. The DNA of the CDR3 is TGTGCCAGCGGGTTTGGGGGGGGCACTGAAGCTTTCTTT. It encodes CASGFGGGTEAFF.